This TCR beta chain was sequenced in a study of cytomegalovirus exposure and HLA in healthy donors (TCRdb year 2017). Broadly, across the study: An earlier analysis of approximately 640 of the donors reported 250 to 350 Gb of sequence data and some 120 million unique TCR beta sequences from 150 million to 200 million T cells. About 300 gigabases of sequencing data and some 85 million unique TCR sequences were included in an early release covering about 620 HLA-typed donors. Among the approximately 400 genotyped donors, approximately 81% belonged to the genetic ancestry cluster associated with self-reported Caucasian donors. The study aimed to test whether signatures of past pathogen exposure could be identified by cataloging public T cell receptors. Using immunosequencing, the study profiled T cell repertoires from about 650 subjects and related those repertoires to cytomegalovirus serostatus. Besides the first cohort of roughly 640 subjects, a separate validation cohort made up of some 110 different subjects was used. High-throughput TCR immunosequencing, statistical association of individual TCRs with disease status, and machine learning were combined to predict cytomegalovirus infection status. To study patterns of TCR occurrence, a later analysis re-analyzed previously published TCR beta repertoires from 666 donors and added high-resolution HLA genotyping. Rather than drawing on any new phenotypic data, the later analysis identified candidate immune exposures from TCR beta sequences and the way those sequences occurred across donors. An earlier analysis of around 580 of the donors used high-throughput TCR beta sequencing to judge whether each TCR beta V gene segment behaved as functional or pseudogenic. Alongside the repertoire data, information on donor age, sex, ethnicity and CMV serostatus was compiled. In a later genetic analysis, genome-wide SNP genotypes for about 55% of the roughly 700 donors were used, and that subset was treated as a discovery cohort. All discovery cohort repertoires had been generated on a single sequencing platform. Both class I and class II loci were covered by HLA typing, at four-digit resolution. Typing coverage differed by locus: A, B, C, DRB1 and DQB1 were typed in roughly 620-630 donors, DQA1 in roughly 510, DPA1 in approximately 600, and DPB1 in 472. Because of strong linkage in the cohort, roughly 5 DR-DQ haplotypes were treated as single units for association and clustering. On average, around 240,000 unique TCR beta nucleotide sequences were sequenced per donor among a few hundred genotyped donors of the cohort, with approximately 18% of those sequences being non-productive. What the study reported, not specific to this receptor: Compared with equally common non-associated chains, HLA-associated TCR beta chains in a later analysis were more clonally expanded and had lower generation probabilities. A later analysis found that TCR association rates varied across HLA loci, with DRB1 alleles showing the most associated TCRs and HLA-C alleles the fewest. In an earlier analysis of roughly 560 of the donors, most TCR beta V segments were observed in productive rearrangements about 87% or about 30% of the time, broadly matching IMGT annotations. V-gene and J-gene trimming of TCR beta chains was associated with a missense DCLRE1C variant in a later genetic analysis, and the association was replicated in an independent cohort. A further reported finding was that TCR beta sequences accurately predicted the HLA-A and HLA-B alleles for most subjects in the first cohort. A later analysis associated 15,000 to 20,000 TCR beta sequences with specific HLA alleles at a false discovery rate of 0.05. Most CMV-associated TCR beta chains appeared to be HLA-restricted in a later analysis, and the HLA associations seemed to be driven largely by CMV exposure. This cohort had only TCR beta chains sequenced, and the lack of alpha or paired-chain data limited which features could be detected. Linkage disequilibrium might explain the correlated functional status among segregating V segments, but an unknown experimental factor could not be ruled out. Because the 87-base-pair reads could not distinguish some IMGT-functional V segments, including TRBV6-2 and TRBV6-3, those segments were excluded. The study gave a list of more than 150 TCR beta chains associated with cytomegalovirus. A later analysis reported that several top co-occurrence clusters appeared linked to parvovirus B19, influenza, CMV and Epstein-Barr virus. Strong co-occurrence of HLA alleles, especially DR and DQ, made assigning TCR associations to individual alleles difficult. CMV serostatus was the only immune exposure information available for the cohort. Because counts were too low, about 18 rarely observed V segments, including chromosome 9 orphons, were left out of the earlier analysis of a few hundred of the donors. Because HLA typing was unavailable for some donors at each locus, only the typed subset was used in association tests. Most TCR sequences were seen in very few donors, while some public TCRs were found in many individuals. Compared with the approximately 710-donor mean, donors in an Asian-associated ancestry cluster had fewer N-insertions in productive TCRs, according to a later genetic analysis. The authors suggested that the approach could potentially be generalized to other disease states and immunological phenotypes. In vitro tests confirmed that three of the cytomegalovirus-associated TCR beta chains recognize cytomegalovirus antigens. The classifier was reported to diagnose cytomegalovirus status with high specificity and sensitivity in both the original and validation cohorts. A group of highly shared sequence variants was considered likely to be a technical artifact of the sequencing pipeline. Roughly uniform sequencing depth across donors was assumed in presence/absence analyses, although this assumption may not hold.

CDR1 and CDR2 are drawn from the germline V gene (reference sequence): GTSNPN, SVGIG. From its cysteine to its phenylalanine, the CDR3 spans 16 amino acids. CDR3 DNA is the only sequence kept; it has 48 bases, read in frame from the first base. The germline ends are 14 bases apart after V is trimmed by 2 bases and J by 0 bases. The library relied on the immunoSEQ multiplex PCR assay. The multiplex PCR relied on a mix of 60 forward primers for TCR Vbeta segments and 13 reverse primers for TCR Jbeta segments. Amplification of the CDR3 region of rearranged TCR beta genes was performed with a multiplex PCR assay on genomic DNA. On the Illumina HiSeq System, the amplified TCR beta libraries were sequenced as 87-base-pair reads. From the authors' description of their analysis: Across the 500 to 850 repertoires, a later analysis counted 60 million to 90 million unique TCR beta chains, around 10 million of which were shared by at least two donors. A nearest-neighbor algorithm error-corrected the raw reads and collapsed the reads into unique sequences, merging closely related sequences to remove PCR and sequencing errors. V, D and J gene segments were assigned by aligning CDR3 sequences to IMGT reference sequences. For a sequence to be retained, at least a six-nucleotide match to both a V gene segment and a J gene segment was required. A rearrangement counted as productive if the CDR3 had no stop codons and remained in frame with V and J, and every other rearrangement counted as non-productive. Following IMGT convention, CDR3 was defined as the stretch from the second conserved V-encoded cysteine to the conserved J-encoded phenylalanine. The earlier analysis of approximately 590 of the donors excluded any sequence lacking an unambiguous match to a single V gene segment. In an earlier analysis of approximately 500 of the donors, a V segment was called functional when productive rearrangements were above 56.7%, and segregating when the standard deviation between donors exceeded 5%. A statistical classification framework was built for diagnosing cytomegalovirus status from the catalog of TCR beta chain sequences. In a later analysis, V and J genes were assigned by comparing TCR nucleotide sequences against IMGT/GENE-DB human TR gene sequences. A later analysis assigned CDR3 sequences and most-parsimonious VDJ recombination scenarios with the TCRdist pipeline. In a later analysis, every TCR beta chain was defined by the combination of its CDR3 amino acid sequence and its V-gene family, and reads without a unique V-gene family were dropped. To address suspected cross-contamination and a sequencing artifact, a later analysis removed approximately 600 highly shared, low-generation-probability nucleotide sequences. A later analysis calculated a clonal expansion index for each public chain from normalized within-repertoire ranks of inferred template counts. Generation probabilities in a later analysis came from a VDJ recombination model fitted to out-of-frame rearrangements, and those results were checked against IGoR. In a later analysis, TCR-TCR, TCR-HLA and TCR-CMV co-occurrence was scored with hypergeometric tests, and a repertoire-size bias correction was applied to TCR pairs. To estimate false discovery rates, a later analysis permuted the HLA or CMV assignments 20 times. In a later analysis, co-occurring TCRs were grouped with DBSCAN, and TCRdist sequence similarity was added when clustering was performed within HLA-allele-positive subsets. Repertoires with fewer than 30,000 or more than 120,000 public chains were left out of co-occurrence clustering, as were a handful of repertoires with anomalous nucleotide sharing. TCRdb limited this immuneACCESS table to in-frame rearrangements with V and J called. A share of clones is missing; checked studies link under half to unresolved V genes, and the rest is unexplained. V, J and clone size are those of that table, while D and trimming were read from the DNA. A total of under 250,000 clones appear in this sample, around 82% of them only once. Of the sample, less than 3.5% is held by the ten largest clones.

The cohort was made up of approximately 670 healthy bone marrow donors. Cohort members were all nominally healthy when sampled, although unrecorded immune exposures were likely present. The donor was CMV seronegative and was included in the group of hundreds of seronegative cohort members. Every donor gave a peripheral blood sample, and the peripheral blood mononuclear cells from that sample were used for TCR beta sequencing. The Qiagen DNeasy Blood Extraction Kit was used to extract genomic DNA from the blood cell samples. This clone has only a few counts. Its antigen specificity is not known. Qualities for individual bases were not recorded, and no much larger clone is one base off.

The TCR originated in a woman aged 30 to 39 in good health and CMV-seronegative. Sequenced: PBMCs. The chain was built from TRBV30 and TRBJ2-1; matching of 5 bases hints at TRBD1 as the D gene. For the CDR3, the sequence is CAWSKGHLISYNEQFF. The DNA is TGTGCCTGGAGTAAAGGACACCTAATCTCCTACAATGAGCAGTTCTTC. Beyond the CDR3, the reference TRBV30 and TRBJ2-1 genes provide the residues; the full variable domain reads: SQTIHQWPATLVQPVGSPLSLECTVEGTSNPNLYWYRQAAGRGLQLLFYSVGIGQISSEVPQNLSASRPQDRQFILSSKKLLLSDSGFYLCAWSKGHLISYNEQFFGPGTRLTVL.